Listed here are 20 T cell receptor beta chains from one sample, sequenced in a study of T cells in Graves' hyperthyroidism and ophthalmopathy. Amplified TCR beta CDR3 regions derived from RNA transcripts. During a first-round RT-PCR of the TCR CDR3, the HTBI primer set was used. TCRdb re-analysed the multiplex PCR reads in MiXCR, keeping a single row per CDR3 protein. The data hold 130,000 to 150,000 distinct CDR3 sequences, with approximately 20% observed a single time. The specimen sequenced was blood. Receptors were obtained from a woman in her fifties or sixties with Graves' hyperthyroidism that later progressed to Graves' ophthalmopathy.

Only a few counts were recorded for this clonotype. The V gene is TRBV20-1, the J gene TRBJ1-2; perhaps TRBD1 as D (6 bases). V was shortened by 5 bases and J by 0 bases, with 7 bases between the two germline ends. Germline V lookup: CDR1 DFQATT, CDR2 SNEGSKA (reference sequence). The CDR3 consists of 12 residues. The CDR3 DNA follows: TGCAGTGCTCGGACAGCTAACTATGGCTACACCTTC. Encoded protein: CSARTANYGYTF.

The chain uses TRBV19 and TRBJ1-1; D is uncertain. Germline V CDR1 and CDR2: LNHDA, SQIVND (reference sequence). There are 11 residues in the CDR3. V lost 4 bases and J lost 6, with 6 bases in between. The CDR3 is CASSNVAEAFF. In DNA form, the CDR3 reads TGTGCCAGTAGTAACGTCGCTGAAGCTTTCTTT.

The sample holds many counts of this clonotype. The rearrangement links TRBV2 to TRBJ1-2, with a tentative D call TRBD1 (5 bases). The germline CDR1 and CDR2 sequences are SNHLY and FYNNEI. V lost 4 bases and J lost 5, with 17 bases in between. This CDR3 region has 15 residues. The DNA for the CDR3 is TGTGCCAGCAGTGCTCGGGAAGGGGCCGCTTATGGCTACACCTTC. This gives the protein CASSAREGAAYGYTF. Together with reference TRBV2 and TRBJ1-2, the CDR3 gives the full variable domain: EPEVTQTPSHQVTQMGQEVILRCVPISNHLYFYWYRQILGQKVEFLVSFYNNEISEKSEIFDDQFSVERPDGSNFTLKIRSTKLEDSAMYFCASSAREGAAYGYTFGSGTRLTVV.

This clonotype was observed many times. This chain connects TRBV28 to TRBJ2-3, with D perhaps TRBD2 (5 bases). The V end lost 3 bases, the J end lost 2 bases, and 9 bases lay between the germline ends. The CDR3 covers 14 residues. CDR1 and CDR2 (germline): MDHEN, SYDVKM. The CDR3 is CASSFRGYTDTQYF. CDR3 nucleotide sequence: TGTGCCAGCAGTTTTCGGGGATACACAGATACGCAGTATTTT.

This chain links TRBV20-1 with TRBJ1-1; 7 bases are a match to TRBD1. CDR1 is DFQATT, CDR2 SNEGSKA, per germline (reference sequence). The CDR3 contains 14 residues. V dropped 5 bases and J dropped 0; count of bases not matched to a gene: 6. The DNA for the CDR3 is TGCAGTGCTGACCCAGGGGGAATGAACACTGAAGCTTTCTTT. Residues: CSADPGGMNTEAFF.

In this sample, this clonotype turned up a few times. The rearrangement joins TRBV6-1 to TRBJ1-1, with 7 bases lining up with TRBD1. Trimming at V came to 4 bases and at J to 0 bases, leaving 2 bases not matched to a gene. CDR3 length equals 14 residues. Germline V gene lookup returns CDR1 MNHNS and CDR2 SASEGT. CDR3 sequence reads: CASSGRGVNTEAFF. The DNA of the CDR3 is TGTGCCAGCAGTGGCAGGGGGGTGAACACTGAAGCTTTCTTT.

This chain links TRBV7-3 with TRBJ2-3; D unresolved. V lost 5 bases to trimming and J lost 6 bases, with 9 bases between them. Germline values: CDR1 SGHTA, CDR2 FQGTGA. The CDR3 is 12 amino acids. CDR3 protein: CASSLWPDTQYF. The CDR3 DNA reads TGTGCCAGCAGCCTCTGGCCGGATACGCAGTATTTT.

V is TRBV7-9 and J is TRBJ2-7; D is perhaps TRBD1 (6 bases). The CDR3 spans 14 residues. Germline CDR1 is SEHNR and CDR2 is FQNEAQ (reference sequence). With 3 bases removed from V and 2 bases from J, the gap between germline ends came to 11 bases. The CDR3 reads CASSFPGDTYEQYF. In nucleotides, the CDR3 is TGTGCCAGCAGCTTTCCAGGGGACACCTACGAGCAGTACTTC.

This clonotype was found a few times. The CDR3 DNA reads as TGCAGCGTTGGCTGGCCGAGGGACACTGAAGCTTTCTTT. Translation: CSVGWPRDTEAFF. The genes are TRBV29-1 and TRBJ1-1, with D unresolved. V was trimmed by 4 bases and J by 3 bases, leaving 12 bases between them. CDR3 length: 13 amino acids. In germline, CDR1 is SQVTM, CDR2 ANQGSEA.

This clonotype was seen ten or more times. The V gene is TRBV20-1, the J gene TRBJ1-5; no reliable D call. Between the trimmed V and J ends, which lost 7 bases and 6 bases, there was a span of 34 bases. The germline gives CDR1 DFQATT, CDR2 SNEGSKA (reference sequence). The CDR3 length is 19 residues. CDR3 DNA: TGCAGTGTCCAGAAAAATATTAATAGTATTAAGGATCCCTCTCAGCCCCAGCATTTT. This codes for CSVQKNINSIKDPSQPQHF.

The V and J genes are TRBV19 and TRBJ2-1; the D is unclear. CDR1 is LNHDA, CDR2 SQIVND, per germline (reference sequence). Trimming took 3 bases from V and 7 from J, leaving 16 bases between them. The CDR3 extends over 15 amino acids. CDR3 region: CASSIPDPKENEQFF. CDR3 DNA sequence: TGTGCCAGTAGTATTCCGGACCCGAAGGAAAATGAGCAGTTCTTC.

The chain employs TRBV15 and TRBJ1-4; D may be TRBD1 (6 bases). Germline V gives CDR1 LNHNV, CDR2 YYDKDF (reference sequence). Deletions cut 6 bases from V and 0 bases from J, with 11 bases between. This CDR3 has 15 residues. The CDR3 loop is CATRRTDSTNEKLFF. The CDR3 nucleotides are TGTGCCACCAGGAGGACAGATTCAACTAATGAAAAACTGTTTTTT.

This clonotype was recorded at least ten times. The rearrangement links TRBV28 to TRBJ1-5, with TRBD1 matching over 7 bases. Per germline, CDR1 MDHEN and CDR2 SYDVKM. The CDR3 spans 16 residues. V was clipped by 5 bases and J by 2 bases; unmatched bases: 9. CDR3 residues: CASSPSGQWGNQPQHF. The CDR3 DNA follows: TGTGCCAGCAGTCCTTCGGGACAGTGGGGCAATCAGCCCCAGCATTTT.

This clonotype was detected many times. This chain uses TRBV28 with TRBJ2-4; weak D call: TRBD2 (5 bases). The CDR3 has 15 amino acids. Germline CDR1 reads MDHEN; CDR2 reads SYDVKM. Trimming cost V 7 bases and J 8 bases, with 21 bases left between them. CDR3 DNA sequence: TGTGCCAGCACAACTAGAGGGCAAATTGTCGACATTCAGTACTTC. It codes for CASTTRGQIVDIQYF.

Comment on this clonotype: This may arise from a read error, as a much more abundant clone is one base away. The V and J genes are TRBV20-1 and TRBJ2-5, with D possibly matching TRBD2 (6 bases). Germline assignment: CDR1 DFQATT and CDR2 SNEGSKA (reference sequence). V was trimmed by 1 base and J by 1 base, leaving 10 bases between them. The CDR3 totals 14 residues. DNA of the CDR3: TGCAGTGCTAGAGGCGGGGTCCTCCAAGAGACCCAGTACTTC. It specifies CSARGGVLQETQYF.

V and J are TRBV2 and TRBJ2-5; possibly TRBD1 for D (6 bases). The CDR3 has 13 residues. CDR1 SNHLY and CDR2 FYNNEI come from the germline V gene. The V end was cut by 3 bases, the J end by 4 bases, with 9 bases between. CDR3 sequence: CASSEGAAETQYF. CDR3 coding DNA: TGTGCCAGCAGTGAGGGGGCGGCAGAGACCCAGTACTTC.

This sequence joins TRBV20-1 and TRBJ1-2; 10 bases match TRBD1. Per germline, CDR1 DFQATT and CDR2 SNEGSKA (reference sequence). J was trimmed by 4 bases and V by 0 bases; bases with no gene match: 2. This CDR3 has 14 residues. CDR3 loop: CSARDDRGPYGYTF. CDR3 DNA: TGCAGTGCTAGAGATGACAGGGGGCCCTATGGCTACACCTTC.

In this sample, this clonotype turned up many times. The rearrangement uses TRBV28 and TRBJ1-1, with D possibly being TRBD1 (5 bases). V dropped 2 bases and J dropped 1 base, with 11 bases sitting between them. The germline V gene encodes CDR1 MDHEN and CDR2 SYDVKM. The CDR3 length is 15 residues. In nucleotides, the CDR3 is TGTGCCAGCAGTTTAGCGGGACCCACGAACACTGAAGCTTTCTTT. Protein product: CASSLAGPTNTEAFF.

This clonotype has only one observation. The V call is TRBV12-3 or TRBV12-4, the J call TRBJ2-7, with a possible D match to TRBD2 (5 bases). The V end was cut by 5 bases, the J end by 1 base, with 21 bases between. The CDR3 loop spans 17 amino acids. The CDR3 DNA reads TGTGCCAGCAGTCCCCCCCTCGCCGGGAACGGGTCCTACGAGCAGTACTTC. It is translated as CASSPPLAGNGSYEQYF.

Ten or more counts support this clonotype. The chain recombines TRBV28 with TRBJ1-2, with D possibly TRBD1 on 5 matching bases. There are 14 residues in the CDR3. Germline V lookup: CDR1 MDHEN, CDR2 SYDVKM. Trimming took 7 bases from V and 2 from J, leaving 14 bases between them. CDR3 amino acids: CASNLRQGNYGYTF. The CDR3 bases are TGTGCCAGCAACTTGAGGCAGGGAAACTATGGCTACACCTTC.